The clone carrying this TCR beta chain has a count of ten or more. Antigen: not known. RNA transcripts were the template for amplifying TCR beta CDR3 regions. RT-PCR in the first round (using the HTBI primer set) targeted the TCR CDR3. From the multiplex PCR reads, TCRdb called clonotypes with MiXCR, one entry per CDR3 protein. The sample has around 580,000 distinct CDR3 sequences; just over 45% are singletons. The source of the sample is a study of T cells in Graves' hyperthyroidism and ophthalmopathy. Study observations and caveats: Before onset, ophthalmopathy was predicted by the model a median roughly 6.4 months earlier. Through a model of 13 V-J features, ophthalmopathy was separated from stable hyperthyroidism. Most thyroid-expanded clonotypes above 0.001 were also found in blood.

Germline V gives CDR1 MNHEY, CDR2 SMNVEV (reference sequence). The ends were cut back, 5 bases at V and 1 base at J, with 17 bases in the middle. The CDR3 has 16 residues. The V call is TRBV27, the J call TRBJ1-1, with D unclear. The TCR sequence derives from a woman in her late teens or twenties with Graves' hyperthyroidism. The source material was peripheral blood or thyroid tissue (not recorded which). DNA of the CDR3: TGTGCCAGCAGTGCCACCCCGGTAGTGAGGAACACTGAAGCTTTCTTT. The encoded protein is CASSATPVVRNTEAFF.